These 5 T cell receptor beta chains share one sample of origin, sequenced in a study of blood T cell repertoires in COVID-19. Sequencing used immunoSEQ multiplex PCR; TCRdb keeps in-frame clones, though not all of them. Found here are hundreds of thousands of clones, 86% of them singletons; the top ten hold approximately 3.3%. Sequencing was carried out using PBMCs or T cells enriched from blood (not recorded which). The receptors were gathered from a woman aged 50 to 60 in a cohort exposed to, infected with or recovered from COVID-19 (not recorded which).

The rearrangement uses TRBV11-2 and TRBJ1-6; D is perhaps TRBD1 (5 bases). The CDR3 has 15 amino acids. V was trimmed by 5 bases and J by 8 bases, leaving 16 bases between them. The germline CDR1 and CDR2 sequences are SGHAT and FQNNGV. The CDR3 DNA sequence: TGTGCCAGCAGCGCCCGTCAGGGAAGGGATTCACCCCTCCACTTT. This translates into CASSARQGRDSPLHF.

V and J are TRBV6-1 and TRBJ1-2, with D possibly TRBD1 on 6 matching bases. Germline V CDR1 and CDR2: MNHNS, SASEGT. V was clipped by 3 bases and J by 6 bases, with 11 bases between them. The CDR3 consists of 13 residues. The CDR3 nucleotides read TGTGCCAGCAGTGAGTCGACAGGTGATGGCTACACCTTC. This gives the protein CASSESTGDGYTF.

V gene TRBV4-3 combines with J gene TRBJ1-5; possible D gene TRBD1, 5 bases. V lost 0 bases, J lost 6 bases, and 9 bases lay in between. The CDR3 is 14 amino acids. Germline loops: CDR1 LGHNA, CDR2 YSLEER. CDR3 nucleotide sequence: TGCGCCAGCAGCCAAGACAGGGATACTCAGCCCCAGCATTTT. Translated, it gives CASSQDRDTQPQHF.

This clone has just a few counts. The rearrangement links TRBV6-2 or TRBV6-3 to TRBJ1-2; TRBD1 matches 8 bases. The V segment lost 5 bases and the J segment 1 base; nucleotides outside the gene matches: 6. Germline assignment: CDR1 MNHEY and CDR2 SVGEGT. The CDR3 is made up of 15 amino acids. The DNA for the CDR3 is TGTGCCAGCAGTCGCGACAGGGGAAATAACTATGGCTACACCTTC. Translating gives CASSRDRGNNYGYTF.

The rearrangement uses TRBV30 and TRBJ1-2; 7 bases fit TRBD1. Germline V CDR1 and CDR2: GTSNPN, SVGIG (reference sequence). CDR3 size: 14 residues. V was clipped by 0 bases and J by 4 bases; unmatched bases: 5. CDR3 nucleotides: TGTGCCTGGAGTGTAGACAGGGTGATCTATGGCTACACCTTC. Protein: CAWSVDRVIYGYTF.